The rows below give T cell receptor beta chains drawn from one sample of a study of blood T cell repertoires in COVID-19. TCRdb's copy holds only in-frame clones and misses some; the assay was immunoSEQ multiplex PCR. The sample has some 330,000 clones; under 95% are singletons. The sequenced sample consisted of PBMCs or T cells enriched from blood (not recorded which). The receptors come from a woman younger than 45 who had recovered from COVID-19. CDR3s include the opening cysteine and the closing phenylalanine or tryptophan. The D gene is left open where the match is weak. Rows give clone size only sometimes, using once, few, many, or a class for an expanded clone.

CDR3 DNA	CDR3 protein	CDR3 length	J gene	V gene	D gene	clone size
TGTGCCACCAGCCTTCAGGGACAGGGGGCTGAAAAACTGTTTTTT	CATSLQGQGAEKLFF	15	TRBJ1-4	TRBV15	TRBD1	NA
TGTGCCAGCTCACGGACGAGCGGGGAGAATGAGCAGTTCTTC	CASSRTSGENEQFF	14	TRBJ2-1	TRBV18	TRBD2	NA
TGTGCCAGCAGCTACTCAGGGGGTGATGGCTACACCTTC	CASSYSGGDGYTF	13	TRBJ1-2	TRBV5-4	TRBD1	NA
TGTGCCAGCAGCGGTATCGGGAGGGGGCTTCGCACAGATACGCAGTATTTT	CASSGIGRGLRTDTQYF	17	TRBJ2-3	TRBV9	NA	once
TGTGCCAGCAGTTTAACACAGGGGGCCAGCGACTACACCTTC	CASSLTQGASDYTF	14	TRBJ1-2	TRBV28	TRBD1	once
TGTGCCAGCACCCCCACCGGGACTAGCAACTACGAGCAGTACTTC	CASTPTGTSNYEQYF	15	TRBJ2-7	TRBV6-2/TRBV6-3	TRBD2	NA
TGTGCCAGCAGCTTATCAGGAGGTTTCACAGATACGCAGTATTTT	CASSLSGGFTDTQYF	15	TRBJ2-3	TRBV7-9	NA	NA
TGCGCCAGCAGCTTGGACAGTACCAATCAGCCCCAGCATTTT	CASSLDSTNQPQHF	14	TRBJ1-5	TRBV5-1	NA	few
TGCGCCAGCAGCCTCGAGGGAATGAGCAATCAGCCCCAGCATTTT	CASSLEGMSNQPQHF	15	TRBJ1-5	TRBV5-1	NA	NA
TGTGCCAGCAGTGACGGGGGGAACACTGAAGCTTTCTTT	CASSDGGNTEAFF	13	TRBJ1-1	TRBV25-1	NA	NA